This TCR beta chain was identified in a study of spatial heterogeneity in lung cancer. Study-wide results and limits: It was found that expanded intratumoral alpha and beta TCR counts tracked tumor mutation counts. Estimates put coverage of tumor T cells about 7% for alpha and less than 15% for beta chains. When ubiquitous and regional expanded TCRs were counted, their numbers tracked ubiquitous and regional nonsynonymous mutations, respectively.

TCRdb called the 5' RACE reads again in MiXCR, with one record for every CDR3 protein. This table has about 11,000 distinct CDR3 sequences, approximately 5.1% appearing once. This clonotype qualifies as medium-sized. The antigen is unknown. J was trimmed by 8 bases and V by 4 bases; bases with no gene match: 6. The CDR3 runs 15 residues. Looked up from germline, CDR1 is MDHEN and CDR2 is SYDVKM. Described time point: sample taken at primary tumor resection. The TCR sequence derives from a male donor with early-stage non-small cell lung cancer. The rearrangement joins TRBV28 to TRBJ1-5; 12 bases line up with TRBD1. This sample comprised lung tumor tissue, obtained at surgery. This chain's CDR3 is CASSSGTGGIKPQHF. CDR3 DNA: TGTGCCAGCAGTTCCGGGACAGGGGGCATTAAGCCCCAGCATTTT.